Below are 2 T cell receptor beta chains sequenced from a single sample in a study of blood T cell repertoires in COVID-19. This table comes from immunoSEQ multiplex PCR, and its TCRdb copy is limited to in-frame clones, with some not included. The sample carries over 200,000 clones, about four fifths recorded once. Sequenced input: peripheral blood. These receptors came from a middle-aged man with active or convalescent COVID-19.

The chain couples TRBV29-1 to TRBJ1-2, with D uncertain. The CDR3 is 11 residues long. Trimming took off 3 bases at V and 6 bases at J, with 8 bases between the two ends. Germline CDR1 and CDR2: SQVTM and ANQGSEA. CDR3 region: CSVDGENGYTF. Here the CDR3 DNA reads TGCAGCGTTGATGGGGAGAATGGCTACACCTTC. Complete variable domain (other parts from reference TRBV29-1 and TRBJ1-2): SAVISQKPSRDICQRGTSLTIQCQVDSQVTMMFWYRQQPGQSLTLIATANQGSEATYESGFVIDKFPISRPNLTFSTLTVSNMSPEDSSIYLCSVDGENGYTFGSGTRLTVV.

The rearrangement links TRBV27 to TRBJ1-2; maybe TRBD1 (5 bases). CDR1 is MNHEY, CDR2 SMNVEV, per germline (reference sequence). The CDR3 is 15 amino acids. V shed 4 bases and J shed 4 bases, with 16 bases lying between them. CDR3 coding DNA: TGTGCCAGCAGTTCCGTCGGGGGACGGCCCTATGGCTACACCTTC. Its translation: CASSSVGGRPYGYTF.